This TCR beta chain came from a study of blood T cell repertoires in COVID-19. Clones were sequenced by immunoSEQ multiplex PCR, and TCRdb holds only the in-frame ones, with some missing. The profile shows 55,000 to 90,000 clones, more than 75% of them singletons. This CDR3 comprises 15 residues. Germline-derived CDR1 and CDR2 are SGDLS and YYNGEE. V was clipped by 0 bases and J by 6 bases; unmatched bases: 7. The sequence was obtained from a woman between 65 and 79 years old with acute or convalescent COVID-19. Source material: peripheral blood. This chain uses TRBV9 with TRBJ2-3, with TRBD2 identical over 7 bases. The CDR3 bases are TGTGCCAGCAGCGTAGAGCGGGACCGCGGGGATACGCAGTATTTT. This sequence encodes CASSVERDRGDTQYF. Variable domain in full (rest from reference TRBV9 and TRBJ2-3): DSGVTQTPKHLITATGQRVTLRCSPRSGDLSVYWYQQSLDQGLQFLIQYYNGEERAKGNILERFSAQQFPDLHSELNLSSLELGDSALYFCASSVERDRGDTQYFGPGTRLTVL.